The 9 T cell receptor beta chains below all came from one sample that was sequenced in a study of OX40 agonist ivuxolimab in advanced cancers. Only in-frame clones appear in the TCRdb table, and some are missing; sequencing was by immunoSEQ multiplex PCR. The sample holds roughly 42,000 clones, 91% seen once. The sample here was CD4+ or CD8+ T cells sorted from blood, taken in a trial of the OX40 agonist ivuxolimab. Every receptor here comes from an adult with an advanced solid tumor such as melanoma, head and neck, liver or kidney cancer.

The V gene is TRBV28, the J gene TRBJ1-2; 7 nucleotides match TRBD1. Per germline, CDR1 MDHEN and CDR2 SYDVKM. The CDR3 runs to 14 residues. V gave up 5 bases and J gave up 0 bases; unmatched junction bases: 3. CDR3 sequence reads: CASSRTGANYGYTF. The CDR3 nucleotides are TGTGCCAGCAGTAGGACAGGAGCTAACTATGGCTACACCTTC.

The CDR3 loop reads CASSPHGSRLSEELFF. The CDR3, as DNA: TGTGCCAGCAGTCCTCACGGCAGTCGCCTCTCGGAAGAGCTGTTTTTT. This chain connects TRBV28 to TRBJ1-4; no reliable D call. The V end was cut by 5 bases, the J end by 14 bases, with 27 bases between. The germline gives CDR1 MDHEN, CDR2 SYDVKM. The CDR3 is made up of 16 amino acids. Full variable domain (missing parts from reference TRBV28 and TRBJ1-4): DVKVTQSSRYLVKRTGEKVFLECVQDMDHENMFWYRQDPGLGLRLIYFSYDVKMKEKGDIPEGYSVSREKKERFSLILESASTNQTSMYLCASSPHGSRLSEELFFGSGTQLSVL.

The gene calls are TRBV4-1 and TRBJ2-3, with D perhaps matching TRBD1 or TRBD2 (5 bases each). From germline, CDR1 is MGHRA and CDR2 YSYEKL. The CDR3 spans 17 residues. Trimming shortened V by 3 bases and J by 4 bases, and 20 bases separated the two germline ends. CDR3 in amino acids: CASSQIGTAVPADTQYF. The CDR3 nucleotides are TGCGCCAGCAGCCAGATAGGGACCGCGGTGCCGGCAGATACGCAGTATTTT.

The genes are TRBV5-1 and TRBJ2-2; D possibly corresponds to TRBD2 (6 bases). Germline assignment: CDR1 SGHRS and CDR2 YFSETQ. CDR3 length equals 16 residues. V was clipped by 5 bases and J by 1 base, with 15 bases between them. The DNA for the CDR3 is TGCGCCAGCAGGCCTCCGGGACTGGGGAACACCGGGGAGCTGTTTTTT. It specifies CASRPPGLGNTGELFF.

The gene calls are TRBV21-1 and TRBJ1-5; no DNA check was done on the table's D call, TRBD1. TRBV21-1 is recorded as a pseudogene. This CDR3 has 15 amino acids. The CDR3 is CASSTRRGQDQPQHF. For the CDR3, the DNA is TGTGCCAGCAGCACCCGGAGGGGACAGGATCAGCCCCAGCATTTT.

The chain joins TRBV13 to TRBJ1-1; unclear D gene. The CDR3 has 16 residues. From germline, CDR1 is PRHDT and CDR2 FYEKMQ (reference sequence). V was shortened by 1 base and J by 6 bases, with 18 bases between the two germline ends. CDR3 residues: CASSLEGGDPNSEAFF. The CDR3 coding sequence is TGTGCCAGCAGCTTAGAGGGAGGAGACCCTAACTCTGAAGCTTTCTTT.

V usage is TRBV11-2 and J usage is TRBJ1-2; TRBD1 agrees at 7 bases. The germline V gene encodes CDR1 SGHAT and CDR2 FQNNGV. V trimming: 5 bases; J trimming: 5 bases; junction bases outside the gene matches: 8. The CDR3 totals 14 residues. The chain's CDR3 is CASSPGETGYGYTF. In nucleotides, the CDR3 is TGTGCCAGCAGCCCAGGAGAGACAGGGTATGGCTACACCTTC.

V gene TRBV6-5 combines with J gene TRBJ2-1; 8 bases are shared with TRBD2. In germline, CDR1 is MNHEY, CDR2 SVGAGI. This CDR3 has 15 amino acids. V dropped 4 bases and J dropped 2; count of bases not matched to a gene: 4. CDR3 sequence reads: CASSSVAGPYNEQFF. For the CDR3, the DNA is TGTGCCAGCAGTTCCGTAGCGGGACCCTACAATGAGCAGTTCTTC.

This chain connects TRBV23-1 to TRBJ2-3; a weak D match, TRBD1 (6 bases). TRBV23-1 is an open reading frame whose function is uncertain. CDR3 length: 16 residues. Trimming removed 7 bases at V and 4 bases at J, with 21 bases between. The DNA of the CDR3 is TGCGCCAGCACAAAGAAGACAGGAGTCCACCCAGATACGCAGTATTTT. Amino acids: CASTKKTGVHPDTQYF.